This record looks at one TCR beta chain sequence and its context. In this sample, this clone turned up many times. Which antigen it targets is not known. Per-base qualities were not stored, and no clone one base away is much larger. No treatment had been received by any patient before thyroid surgery. The study retrospectively analysed patient clinical samples collected from about 2012 to 2019 using T-cell receptor beta sequencing. This sample was taken from a study of metastatic and nonmetastatic thyroid tumors (TCRdb year 2020). Some background on the complete study: Repertoires from peripheral blood and from tumor or nodule tissue samples of malignant and benign thyroid patients were compared.

The library was made by PCR. Sequencing was performed on an Illumina HiSeq 4000. High-throughput sequencing was used to profile the TCR beta-chain CDR3 region of each patient. As for the original processing: A classifier to discriminate distant-metastatic papillary thyroid cancer patients was built from CDR3 differences across clinicopathological groups. To measure repertoire diversity the researchers used the Shannon index, while the Morisita-Horn index served to gauge how similar the tumor and blood repertoires were. TCRdb redid the processing of the public reads, applying fastp at Q25 and MiXCR, and retained in-frame beta chains. TCRdb, not the original authors, processed these V and J calls. This sample holds about 93,000 clones; about an eighth were observed only once. The leading ten clones occupy 11% of the sample. The research as a whole found: TCR beta diversity was reported as significantly higher in malignant tumors than in benign nodules, in both blood and tumor samples.

V lost 1 base and J lost 5 bases, and the count of bases not matched to a germline gene is 10. As encoded in the germline V gene, CDR1 is SGHTA while CDR2 is FQGNSA. Including cysteine and phenylalanine, the CDR3 has 16 amino acids. Of the read, only the CDR3 DNA is kept; its 48 bases are in frame from base 1. Recombination connected TRBV7-2 to TRBJ2-5, with TRBD2 matching 7 junction bases. Sequencing input: blood. The receptor was isolated from a female donor with papillary thyroid cancer or a benign thyroid nodule (not recorded which). Some clones in this sample may be carry-over from other donors' samples. The bases read TGTGCCAGCAGCTTAGGGTGGGGAGGGGTGACGGAGACCCAGTACTTC. Its coded protein is CASSLGWGGVTETQYF.